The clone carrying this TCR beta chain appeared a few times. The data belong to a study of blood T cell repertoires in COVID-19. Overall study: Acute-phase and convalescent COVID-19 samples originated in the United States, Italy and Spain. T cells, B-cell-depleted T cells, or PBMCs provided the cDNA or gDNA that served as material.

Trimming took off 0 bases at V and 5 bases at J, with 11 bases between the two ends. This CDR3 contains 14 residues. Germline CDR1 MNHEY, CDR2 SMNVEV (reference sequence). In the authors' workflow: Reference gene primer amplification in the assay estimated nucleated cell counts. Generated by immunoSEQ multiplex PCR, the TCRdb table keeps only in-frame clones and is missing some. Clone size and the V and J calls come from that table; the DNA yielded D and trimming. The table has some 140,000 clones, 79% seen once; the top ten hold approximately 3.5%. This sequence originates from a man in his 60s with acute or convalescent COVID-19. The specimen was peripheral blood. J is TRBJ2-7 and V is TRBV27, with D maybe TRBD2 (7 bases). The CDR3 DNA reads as TGTGCCAGCAGTTTATCGCGGGGGCGGAACGAGCAGTACTTC. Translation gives CASSLSRGRNEQYF.